This TCR beta chain was documented in a study of T-cell reconstitution after alpha-beta-depleted transplantation in children. Unique molecular identifiers were incorporated into the prepared TCRbeta library. One entry per CDR3 protein results from TCRdb running MiXCR on the PCR reads. The sample consists of a few hundred thousand distinct CDR3 sequences, roughly 9.5% of them appearing once. Looked up from germline, CDR1 is ENHRY and CDR2 is SYGVKD. The CDR3 has 13 residues. J gave up 6 bases and V 6 bases, and 6 bases lay outside the gene matches. This specimen consisted of PBMCs from the stem cell graft donor, obtained from the stem cell graft. The TCR was taken from a human donor who donated a stem cell graft to a child with SCID. V usage is TRBV10-3 and J usage is TRBJ2-7; 9 bases agree with TRBD1. In DNA, the CDR3 is TGTGCCATCAGAGGGACAGGGCCAAGCGAGCAGTACTTC. This sequence encodes CAIRGTGPSEQYF.